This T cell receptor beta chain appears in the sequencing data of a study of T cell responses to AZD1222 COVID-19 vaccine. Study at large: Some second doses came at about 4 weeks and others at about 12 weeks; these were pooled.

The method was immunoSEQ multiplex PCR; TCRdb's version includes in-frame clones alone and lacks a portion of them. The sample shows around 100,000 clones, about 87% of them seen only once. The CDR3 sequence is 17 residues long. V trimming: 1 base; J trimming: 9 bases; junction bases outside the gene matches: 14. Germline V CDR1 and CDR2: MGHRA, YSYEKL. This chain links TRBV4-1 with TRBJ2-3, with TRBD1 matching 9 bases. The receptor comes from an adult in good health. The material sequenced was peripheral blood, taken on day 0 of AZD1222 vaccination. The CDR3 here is CASSQGLGQGAGRTQYF. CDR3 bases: TGCGCCAGCAGCCAAGGGCTGGGACAGGGTGCTGGGCGCACGCAGTATTTT.